Listed here are 25 T cell receptor beta chains from one sample, sequenced in a study of identifying expanded T cells in peripheral blood. Data came from immunoSEQ multiplex PCR; TCRdb stores just in-frame clones and leaves some out. The sample has some 93,000 clones, more than 70% seen once; the top ten hold about 4%. Sequences were obtained from blood. These TCRs come from a person aged 18 to 70 in good health.

The chain combines TRBV7-9 with TRBJ2-3, with 11 bases identical to TRBD2. CDR1 and CDR2 (germline): SEHNR, FQNEAQ (reference sequence). V lost 4 bases and J lost 5; bases outside the gene matches: 8. The CDR3 consists of 16 residues. In nucleotides, the CDR3 is TGTGCCAGCAGCTCCACTAGCGGGAGAGAGGTAGATACGCAGTATTTT. Translated: CASSSTSGREVDTQYF.

This clone was seen only a few times. The V gene is TRBV6-4, the J gene TRBJ2-1; unclear D gene. Trimming took off 0 bases at V and 0 bases at J, with 9 bases between the two ends. The CDR3 covers 16 residues. Germline V gene data show CDR1 as MRHNA and CDR2 as SNTAGT. The CDR3 DNA reads TGTGCCAGCAGTGACTCCCTATCAAGCTCCTACAATGAGCAGTTCTTC. Protein product: CASSDSLSSSYNEQFF.

V is TRBV5-1 and J is TRBJ2-7; D is possibly TRBD1 (5 bases). Germline V CDR1 and CDR2: SGHRS, YFSETQ. This CDR3 has 14 residues. V gave up 4 bases and J gave up 2 bases, with 13 bases separating them. CDR3 bases: TGCGCCAGCAGCCTTTTGGGGCATACCTACGAGCAGTACTTC. Its translation is CASSLLGHTYEQYF.

The V and J genes are TRBV4-1 and TRBJ2-7; D is perhaps TRBD1 (5 bases). Trimming removed 4 bases from V and 0 bases from J, with 16 bases in between. Looked up from germline, CDR1 is MGHRA and CDR2 is YSYEKL. This CDR3 has 16 amino acids. CDR3 in amino acids: CASSLGSDSSSYEQYF. CDR3 DNA: TGCGCCAGCAGCCTTGGAAGCGACAGCAGCTCCTACGAGCAGTACTTC.

This rearrangement joins TRBV10-3 to TRBJ2-7; 12 bases line up with TRBD2. Germline CDR1 reads ENHRY; CDR2 reads SYGVKD. V shed 3 bases, J shed 4 bases, and the junction held 13 bases outside the gene matches. The CDR3 spans 18 residues. The CDR3 sequence: CAISESLVRGTSGYEQYF. The DNA of the CDR3 is TGTGCCATCAGTGAATCCCTGGTCCGCGGGACTAGCGGGTACGAGCAGTACTTC.

The rearrangement joins TRBV4-1 to TRBJ2-7, with D possibly matching TRBD1 (5 bases). With 4 bases removed from V and 1 base from J, the gap between germline ends came to 11 bases. Germline assignment: CDR1 MGHRA and CDR2 YSYEKL. The CDR3 has 14 amino acids. CDR3 sequence reads: CASSRQQGSYEQYF. The CDR3 nucleotides are TGCGCCAGCAGCCGCCAGCAGGGTTCCTACGAGCAGTACTTC.

The chain couples TRBV19 to TRBJ2-2; D is possibly TRBD1 (5 bases). This CDR3 spans 15 amino acids. The germline V gene encodes CDR1 LNHDA and CDR2 SQIVND (reference sequence). Between the trimmed V and J ends, which lost 4 bases and 4 bases, there was a span of 13 bases. CDR3 bases: TGTGCCAGTAGTAATCAGGGCCATAGCACCGGGGAGCTGTTTTTT. Its protein product is CASSNQGHSTGELFF.

J is TRBJ2-2 and V is TRBV6-1; TRBD1 aligns across 7 bases. Germline CDR1 is MNHNS and CDR2 is SASEGT. This CDR3 spans 15 amino acids. V trimming: 7 bases; J trimming: 4 bases; junction bases outside the gene matches: 9. CDR3 protein: CASKEQGSGTGELFF. The DNA of the CDR3 is TGTGCCAGCAAAGAACAGGGGTCGGGCACCGGGGAGCTGTTTTTT.

The gene calls are TRBV6-4 and TRBJ2-2, with no clear D. V was pared by 3 bases and J by 6 bases, with 14 bases between. Germline V gene data show CDR1 as MRHNA and CDR2 as SNTAGT. The CDR3 has 15 residues. CDR3 region: CASSEGQLWAGELFF. The CDR3 nucleotides are TGTGCCAGCAGTGAAGGGCAGCTCTGGGCCGGGGAGCTGTTTTTT.

V gene TRBV28 combines with J gene TRBJ1-2; TRBD1 might be the D (5 bases). Germline V CDR1 and CDR2: MDHEN, SYDVKM. The CDR3 is made up of 13 amino acids. The germline V and J ends were trimmed by 7 bases and 6 bases, with 15 bases remaining between them. CDR3 coding DNA: TGTGCCAGCACCCGGGACCTCAACGATGGCTACACCTTC. It specifies CASTRDLNDGYTF.

This sequence joins TRBV7-2 and TRBJ2-5; D may be TRBD2 (5 bases). Germline V lookup: CDR1 SGHTA, CDR2 FQGNSA. CDR3 size: 12 residues. The CDR3 DNA sequence: TGTGCTAGCGAGAGGATCCAAGAGACCCAGTACTTC. It specifies CASERIQETQYF.

The V and J genes are TRBV4-1 and TRBJ2-7; TRBD2 matches at 10 bases. The CDR3 has 16 residues. Per germline, CDR1 MGHRA and CDR2 YSYEKL. The junction had 10 bases not matched to a gene; V was cut back by 3 bases and J by 5 bases. The CDR3 is CASSHLTSGASDEQYF. CDR3 DNA: TGCGCCAGCAGCCACCTAACTAGCGGGGCTAGCGACGAGCAGTACTTC.

This clone was counted between two and nine times. This chain joins TRBV7-9 and TRBJ1-3, with a tentative D call TRBD1 (6 bases). Per the germline V gene, CDR1 is SEHNR and CDR2 is FQNEAQ (reference sequence). The CDR3 extends over 14 amino acids. Trimming took off 10 bases at V and 0 bases at J, with 13 bases between the two ends. CDR3 coding DNA: TGTGCCATTAGGAGGGGGAGCTCTGGAAACACCATATATTTT. It translates to CAIRRGSSGNTIYF. Supplemented by reference TRBV7-9 and TRBJ1-3, the full variable domain reads DTGVSQNPRHKITKRGQNVTFRCDPISEHNRLYWYRQTLGQGPEFLTYFQNEAQLEKSRLLSDRFSAERPKGSFSTLEIQRTEQGDSAMYLCAIRRGSSGNTIYFGEGSWLTVV.

This chain joins TRBV7-8 and TRBJ2-5; 12 nucleotides agree with TRBD2. The CDR3 consists of 15 residues. The V gene's germline CDR1 is SGHVS and CDR2 FQNEAQ. V shed 4 bases and J 4 bases; nucleotides not matched to a gene: 4. CDR3 region: CASSSLAGGPETQYF. Here the CDR3 DNA reads TGTGCCAGCAGCTCTCTAGCGGGGGGGCCAGAGACCCAGTACTTC.

The chain is built from TRBV28 and TRBJ1-5, with unresolved D. Looked up from germline, CDR1 is MDHEN and CDR2 is SYDVKM. Trimming shortened V by 6 bases and J by 2 bases, and 11 bases separated the two germline ends. This CDR3 has 14 residues. The CDR3 DNA reads TGTGCCAGCAGGGACCGAATAGGCAATCAGCCCCAGCATTTT. Encoded protein: CASRDRIGNQPQHF.

The genes are TRBV9 and TRBJ2-4; the match to TRBD2 covers 8 bases. The CDR3 spans 14 residues. The germline V gene has CDR1 SGDLS and CDR2 YYNGEE. V trimming: 4 bases; J trimming: 7 bases; junction bases outside the gene matches: 7. CDR3 amino acids: CASSNGLAMNIQYF. The CDR3 DNA sequence: TGTGCCAGCAGCAACGGACTAGCTATGAACATTCAGTACTTC. Supplemented by reference TRBV9 and TRBJ2-4, the full variable domain reads DSGVTQTPKHLITATGQRVTLRCSPRSGDLSVYWYQQSLDQGLQFLIQYYNGEERAKGNILERFSAQQFPDLHSELNLSSLELGDSALYFCASSNGLAMNIQYFGAGTRLSVL.

The rearrangement links TRBV27 to TRBJ1-1; D is unclear. The CDR3 extends over 11 amino acids. The V end was cut by 5 bases, the J end by 7 bases, with 8 bases between. From germline, CDR1 is MNHEY and CDR2 SMNVEV (reference sequence). This CDR3 is CASSGGIEAFF. The DNA for the CDR3 is TGTGCCAGCAGTGGAGGGATTGAAGCTTTCTTT.

This clone was counted only a few times. The chain combines TRBV18 with TRBJ1-2; 7 nucleotides line up with TRBD1. The CDR3 is 13 amino acids. The germline V gene has CDR1 KGHSH and CDR2 LQKENI. J gave up 4 bases and V 3 bases, and 2 bases lay outside the gene matches. The CDR3 DNA sequence: TGTGCCAGCTCACCCGGGACAGCCTATGGCTACACCTTC. Its translation is CASSPGTAYGYTF.

The gene calls are TRBV19 and TRBJ1-2; the D is unclear. The length of the CDR3 is 17 residues. Per the germline V gene, CDR1 is LNHDA and CDR2 is SQIVND (reference sequence). V dropped 6 bases and J dropped 2 bases, with 22 bases sitting between them. In DNA, the CDR3 is TGTGCCAGTAGCCCTTGGATACCTCCGCCTGGGAACTATGGCTACACCTTC. Translated: CASSPWIPPPGNYGYTF.

This clone was observed a few times. This chain uses TRBV27 with TRBJ1-2, with 7 bases that match TRBD1. The germline V gene has CDR1 MNHEY and CDR2 SMNVEV (reference sequence). The CDR3 length is 16 residues. V shed 7 bases and J 3 bases; nucleotides not matched to a gene: 14. Written as DNA, the CDR3 is TGTGCCAGCAAATCGGGGATGCAGGGGGATCACTATGGCTACACCTTC. The encoded protein is CASKSGMQGDHYGYTF.

Concerning this clone: A read error may produce the germline difference seen at one junction end. J is TRBJ1-2 and V is TRBV28, with TRBD1 identical over 8 bases. Per the germline V gene, CDR1 is MDHEN and CDR2 is SYDVKM. This CDR3 contains 13 residues. CDR3 residues: CASRSTGVIGHTF. In nucleotides, the CDR3 is TGTGCCAGCAGATCGACAGGGGTTATTGGCCACACCTTC.

The table lists this clone with a few counts. The chain couples TRBV6-5 to TRBJ1-1; D perhaps matches TRBD1 (5 bases). Germline loops: CDR1 MNHEY, CDR2 SVGAGI. The CDR3 has 14 amino acids. With 5 bases removed from V and 5 bases from J, the gap between germline ends came to 15 bases. The CDR3 protein is CASSMQGSWTEAFF. The CDR3 bases are TGTGCCAGCAGTATGCAGGGTTCATGGACTGAAGCTTTCTTT.

The V and J genes are TRBV9 and TRBJ2-7; 7 bases align to TRBD2. The CDR3 is 13 residues long. Per germline, CDR1 SGDLS and CDR2 YYNGEE. The V gene end was trimmed by 7 bases and the J gene end by 1 base; junction bases not matched to a gene: 5. Written as DNA, the CDR3 is TGTGCCAGCGGGGCGGGAGCGTCCTACGAGCAGTACTTC. Translation: CASGAGASYEQYF.

The rearrangement joins TRBV4-3 to TRBJ2-7, with 10 bases matching TRBD2. Germline loops: CDR1 LGHNA, CDR2 YSLEER. This CDR3 comprises 15 residues. The trim removed 4 bases at V and 6 bases at J, leaving 9 bases unmatched. CDR3 bases: TGCGCCAGCAGCCGAGGAGCGGGAGGGCCCCTCGAGCAGTACTTC. It specifies CASSRGAGGPLEQYF.

The J gene is TRBJ2-3, the V gene TRBV4-1; maybe TRBD1 (6 bases). Looked up from germline, CDR1 is MGHRA and CDR2 is YSYEKL. CDR3 size: 18 residues. Trimming cost V 0 bases and J 2 bases, with 18 bases left between them. The CDR3 is CASSQDLWGRGNTDTQYF. The CDR3 region has the DNA TGCGCCAGCAGCCAAGACCTTTGGGGCAGGGGTAACACAGATACGCAGTATTTT.